The 14 T cell receptor beta chains presented below share a single source sample, sequenced in a study of blood T cells in healthy people across ages. For the second PCR, which ran for roughly 7 to 11 cycles, a sample-barcoded 5' primer and a J-beta primer mix were used. Using its own MiXCR run on the 5' RACE reads, TCRdb lists one record per CDR3 protein. This repertoire shows more than 900,000 distinct CDR3 sequences, roughly 29% found once; its top ten account for 10%. This same sample was also taken into another study, of T cells of mothers and their children.

Sequenced input: blood. These receptors were taken from a woman between 35 and 50 years old in good health.

This clonotype was observed many times. The V gene is TRBV28, the J gene TRBJ2-4; TRBD2 matches at 8 bases. J gave up 1 base and V 1 base, and 9 bases lay outside the gene matches. Germline V gene data show CDR1 as MDHEN and CDR2 as SYDVKM. The CDR3 extends over 18 amino acids. CDR3 amino acids: CASSLFAGGVRAKNIQYF. The CDR3 coding sequence is TGTGCCAGCAGTTTATTCGCGGGAGGCGTAAGGGCCAAAAACATTCAGTACTTC. Together with reference TRBV28 and TRBJ2-4, the CDR3 gives the full variable domain: DVKVTQSSRYLVKRTGEKVFLECVQDMDHENMFWYRQDPGLGLRLIYFSYDVKMKEKGDIPEGYSVSREKKERFSLILESASTNQTSMYLCASSLFAGGVRAKNIQYFGAGTRLSVL.

The CDR3 nucleotides are TGCAGTGCTAGAGTCGGTAGCTGGGACAATGAGCAGTACTTC. Protein: CSARVGSWDNEQYF. The chain joins TRBV20-1 to TRBJ2-7; D is possibly TRBD1 (6 bases). CDR3 size: 14 residues. The V and J ends lost 1 base and 7 bases respectively, with 17 bases between them. CDR1 is DFQATT and CDR2 is SNEGSKA in the germline V gene (reference sequence).

Comments on this clonotype: At one of its ends the junction is not consistent with the germline gene, which may arise from a read error. In DNA, the CDR3 is TGTGCCTGCAGCTTAGACCCAGGTCCCTCCTACGAGCAGTACTTC. This sequence encodes CACSLDPGPSYEQYF. The chain combines TRBV7-8 with TRBJ2-7; no firm D call. In germline, CDR1 is SGHVS, CDR2 FQNEAQ. The CDR3 spans 15 residues.

At least ten counts were recorded for this clonotype. V gene TRBV20-1 combines with J gene TRBJ2-6; a possible D gene is TRBD2 (5 bases). V lost 6 bases, J lost 3 bases, and 12 bases lay in between. Looked up from germline, CDR1 is DFQATT and CDR2 is SNEGSKA (reference sequence). This CDR3 is 14 amino acids long. CDR3: CSAPAGVGANVLTF. CDR3 nucleotide sequence: TGCAGTGCCCCAGCCGGGGTTGGGGCCAACGTCCTGACTTTC.

In its sample, this clonotype was seen a few times. The V and J genes are TRBV9 and TRBJ2-5, with D tentatively TRBD1 (5 bases). This CDR3 contains 16 residues. V lost 0 bases, J lost 1 base, and 13 bases lay in between. Germline V lookup: CDR1 SGDLS, CDR2 YYNGEE. The DNA of the CDR3 is TGTGCCAGCAGCGTAGGGACGCAAGGGGTCCAAGAGACCCAGTACTTC. Residues: CASSVGTQGVQETQYF.

Details on this clonotype: A much larger clonotype is one base distant, so this may be a read error. The chain joins TRBV12-3 or TRBV12-4 to TRBJ2-1; D gene unclear. The V and J ends lost 8 bases and 5 bases respectively, with 13 bases between them. This CDR3 comprises 13 residues. The CDR3 region has the DNA TGTGCCAGCCTTCAAATTGGGGACAATGAGCAGTTCTTC. Translated, it gives CASLQIGDNEQFF.

The chain employs TRBV2 and TRBJ2-5, with TRBD1 as a possible D gene (7 bases). The CDR3 spans 15 residues. Germline values: CDR1 SNHLY, CDR2 FYNNEI. V was shortened by 4 bases and J by 2 bases, with 14 bases between the two germline ends. The CDR3 here is CASSGGAGGQETQYF. As DNA, the CDR3 is TGTGCCAGCAGTGGGGGGGCAGGGGGTCAAGAGACCCAGTACTTC.

The rearrangement joins TRBV11-1 to TRBJ1-1, with TRBD1 identical over 7 bases. Trimming took 5 bases from V and 3 from J; bases not matched to a gene: 9. Germline loops: CDR1 SGHAT, CDR2 FQDESV (reference sequence). The CDR3 is 15 amino acids. The CDR3 nucleotides are TGTGCCAGCAGCCCAAGGGGGCGGGCCGACACTGAAGCTTTCTTT. Translation: CASSPRGRADTEAFF.

This clonotype showed up just a few times. The CDR3 loop is CASSLSASPGQETQYF. The CDR3 coding sequence is TGTGCCAGCAGCCTAAGCGCCTCACCTGGACAAGAGACCCAGTACTTC. The chain couples TRBV7-2 to TRBJ2-5; D is unclear. The CDR3 consists of 16 residues. Trimming cost V 5 bases and J 2 bases, with 18 bases left between them. In germline, CDR1 is SGHTA, CDR2 FQGNSA.

For this clonotype: This may come from a read error, since a much larger clone is one base off. The chain carries TRBV7-9 and TRBJ1-1, with D maybe TRBD1 (6 bases). CDR1 SEHNR and CDR2 FQNEAQ come from the germline V gene (reference sequence). The length of the CDR3 is 15 residues. CDR3 protein: CSSSSLGRGNTEAFF. The CDR3 DNA is TGTTCCAGCAGCTCCCTCGGCAGGGGGAACACTGAAGCTTTCTTT.

Turning to this clonotype: Lacking the conserved final phenylalanine or tryptophan, this CDR3 likely reflects a read error. The chain recombines TRBV6-2 or TRBV6-3 with TRBJ1-5; no clear D. The length of the CDR3 is 14 residues. CDR1 is MNHEY, CDR2 SVGEGT, per germline. V lost 2 bases, J lost 5 bases, and 10 bases lay in between. This chain's CDR3 is CASSYGIPYQPQHV. The CDR3 nucleotides read TGTGCCAGCAGTTACGGGATACCCTATCAGCCCCAGCATGTT.

This clonotype was found many times. This sequence joins TRBV20-1 and TRBJ2-1; TRBD1 matches 9 bases. Germline V gives CDR1 DFQATT, CDR2 SNEGSKA (reference sequence). The CDR3 covers 13 residues. Unmatched junction bases numbered 1, after V lost 5 bases and J lost 2 bases. CDR3 region: CSAGTGPYNEQFF. CDR3 DNA sequence: TGCAGTGCTGGGACAGGGCCCTACAATGAGCAGTTCTTC.

This rearrangement joins TRBV7-2 to TRBJ2-7, with D possibly being TRBD1 (7 bases). V lost 4 bases, J lost 12 bases, and 13 bases lay in between. CDR3 length equals 11 residues. Germline CDR1 is SGHTA and CDR2 is FQGNSA. The CDR3 region has the DNA TGTGCCAGCAGCTCGAGACAGGGACTGTACTTC. Translation gives CASSSRQGLYF.

This clonotype was recorded many times. The CDR3 DNA follows: TGCGCCAGCAGTGAGAGTGCAGGGGGGGGCTACGAGCAGTACTTC. This translates into CASSESAGGGYEQYF. This sequence joins TRBV10-2 and TRBJ2-7, with D perhaps given as TRBD1 or TRBD2 (7 bases each). Germline assignment: CDR1 WSHSY and CDR2 SAAADI. The CDR3 has 15 amino acids. V dropped 2 bases and J dropped 3 bases, with 14 bases sitting between them.